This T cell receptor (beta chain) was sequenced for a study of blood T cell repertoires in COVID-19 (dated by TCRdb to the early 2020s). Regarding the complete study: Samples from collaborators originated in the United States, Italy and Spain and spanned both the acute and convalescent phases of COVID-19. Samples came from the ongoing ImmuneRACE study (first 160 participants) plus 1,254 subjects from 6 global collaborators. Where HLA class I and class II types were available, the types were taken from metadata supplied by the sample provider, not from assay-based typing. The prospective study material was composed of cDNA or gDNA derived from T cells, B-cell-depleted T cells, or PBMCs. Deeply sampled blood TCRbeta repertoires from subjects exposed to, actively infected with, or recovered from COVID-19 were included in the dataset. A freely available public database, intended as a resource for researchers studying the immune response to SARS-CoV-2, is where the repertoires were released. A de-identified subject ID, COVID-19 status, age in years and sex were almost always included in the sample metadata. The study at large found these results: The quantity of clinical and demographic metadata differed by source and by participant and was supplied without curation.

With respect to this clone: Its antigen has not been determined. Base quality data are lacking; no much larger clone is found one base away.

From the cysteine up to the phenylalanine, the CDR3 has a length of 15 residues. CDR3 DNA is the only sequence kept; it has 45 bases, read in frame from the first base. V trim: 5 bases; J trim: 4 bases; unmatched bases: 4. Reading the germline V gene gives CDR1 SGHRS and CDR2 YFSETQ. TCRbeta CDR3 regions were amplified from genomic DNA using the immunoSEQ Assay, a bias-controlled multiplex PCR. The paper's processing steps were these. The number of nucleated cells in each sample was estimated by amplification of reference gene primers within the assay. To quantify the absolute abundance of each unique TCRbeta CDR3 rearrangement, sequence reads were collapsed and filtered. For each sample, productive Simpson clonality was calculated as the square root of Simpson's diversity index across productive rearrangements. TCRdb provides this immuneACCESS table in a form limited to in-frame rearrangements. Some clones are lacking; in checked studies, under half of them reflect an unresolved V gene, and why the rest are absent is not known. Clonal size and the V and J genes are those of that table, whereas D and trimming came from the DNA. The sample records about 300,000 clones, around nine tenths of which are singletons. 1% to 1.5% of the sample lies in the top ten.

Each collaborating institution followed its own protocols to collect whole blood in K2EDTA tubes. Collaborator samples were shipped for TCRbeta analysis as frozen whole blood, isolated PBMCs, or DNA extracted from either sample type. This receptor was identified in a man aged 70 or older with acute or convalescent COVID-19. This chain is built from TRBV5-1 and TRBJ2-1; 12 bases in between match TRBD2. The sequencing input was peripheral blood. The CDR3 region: CASRSLAGGYNEQFF. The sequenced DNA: TGCGCCAGCAGGTCGCTAGCGGGGGGGTACAATGAGCAGTTCTTC. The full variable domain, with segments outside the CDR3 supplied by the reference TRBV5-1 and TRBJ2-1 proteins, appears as KAGVTQTPRYLIKTRGQQVTLSCSPISGHRSVSWYQQTPGQGLQFLFEYFSETQRNKGNFPGRFSGRQFSNSRSEMNVSTLELGDSALYLCASRSLAGGYNEQFFGPGTRLTVL.